This T cell receptor (beta chain) was obtained from a study of blood T cells in healthy people across ages (dated by TCRdb to the mid-2010s). With regard to the full study: In model experiments, template switching captured about one uniquely barcoded TCR beta cDNA molecule for every two T cells. Using deep sequencing normalized with unique cDNA molecular identifiers, the study measured how TCR beta repertoire diversity changes with age. The donors were divided into four age groups: young (average approximately 17 years), middle-aged (about 40), aged (around 59) and long-lived (about 79). To avoid experimental bias, donors of different ages were randomly spread across the sequencing lanes. For two donors (one aged 18 to 29 and one aged 80 or older), the study analyzed two additional independent replicas of 1 million unique cDNA reads from the same blood draw.

The roughly 39 donors, aged 6 to 90 years, were systemically healthy Caucasian individuals from Russia. Each donor gave around 9 milliliters of peripheral blood, collected into EDTA-treated Vacutainer tubes. PBMCs were isolated by Ficoll-Paque density-gradient centrifugation, with at least 6 million obtained per sample. Trizol reagent was used to extract total RNA from PBMCs, with at least 5 micrograms per sample. The percentages of naive CD45RAhigh/CD27high T cells were determined by flow cytometry on a PBMC aliquot from every donor. Only a few counts were recorded for this clonotype. Its antigen is not yet known. The input lacks base qualities; no much larger clone sits a single base away. CDR1 and CDR2 (GTSNPN, SVGIG) derive from the germline V gene (reference sequence). The CDR3 holds 12 amino acids from the cysteine to the phenylalanine. Just CDR3 DNA is preserved here, 36 bases in frame from base 1. The junction shows trimming of 4 bases on V and 6 bases on J, plus 9 bases between the germline ends.

What the research found in general, with its limitations: Because profiling used bulk unsorted PBMCs, naive and antigen-experienced compartments could not be compared conclusively. There was a strong correlation between observed TCR beta diversity and the percentage of naive T cells measured by flow cytometry. Compared with the aged group, the long-lived group had more naive CD4+ T cells, fewer expanded clones and increased TCR diversity, a pattern suggesting age selection. Because donor CMV infection status was unknown, age-related changes in expanded clonotypes were potentially confounded. Observed TCR beta diversity per million T cells fell roughly linearly with age, and a significant reduction was already apparent by age around 40. Estimates of total diversity based on one million sequenced T cells were considered lower bounds and underestimates.

The library was produced with 5' RACE. TCRdb names Illumina HiSeq 2500 as the instrument used. A second roughly 7 to 11 cycle PCR used a sample-barcoded 5' primer and a J-beta primer mix. A unique molecular identifier was introduced onto each TCR beta cDNA molecule by a template-switch 5' adaptor carrying 12 random nucleotides. Each sample yielded at least 2.5 million CDR3-containing paired-end reads. All of the RNA was converted into first-strand cDNA using the Mint cDNA synthesis kit, with a TRBC-specific oligonucleotide serving as the primer. All cDNA was treated with uracil-DNA glycosylase and then went through a first 18-cycle PCR with the universal primers M1SS and BC2_uni_R. As for the original processing: For normalization, 1 million high-quality reads, each with a distinct molecular identifier, were randomly selected from each sample. Instead of being binned into consensus sequences, reads that shared molecular identifiers were thrown out. CDR3 identification, clonotype clustering and error correction used MiTCR with a Q25 quality threshold and the strictest error-elimination algorithm. Lower-bound total TCR beta diversity was estimated with a nonparametric unseen species model using Euler transformation. The public reads were reprocessed in TCRdb via fastp at Q25 and MiXCR, keeping in-frame beta chains. CDR3 protein sequences are deduplicated, and each keeps its most common genes and DNA. TCRdb's processing, not the authors' own work, is the source of the V and J calls. This sample lists 650,000 to 1,000,000 distinct CDR3 sequences; 35% to 40% were detected once. The ten top clones hold 13% of the sample.

This receptor chain uses TRBV30 and TRBJ2-2; the D gene lacks a confident call. The sequenced sample was blood. The receptor's source is a man between 18 and 29 years old in good health. The bases read TGTGCCTGGACATACAATTCCGGGGAGCTGTTTTTT. Its protein is CAWTYNSGELFF.